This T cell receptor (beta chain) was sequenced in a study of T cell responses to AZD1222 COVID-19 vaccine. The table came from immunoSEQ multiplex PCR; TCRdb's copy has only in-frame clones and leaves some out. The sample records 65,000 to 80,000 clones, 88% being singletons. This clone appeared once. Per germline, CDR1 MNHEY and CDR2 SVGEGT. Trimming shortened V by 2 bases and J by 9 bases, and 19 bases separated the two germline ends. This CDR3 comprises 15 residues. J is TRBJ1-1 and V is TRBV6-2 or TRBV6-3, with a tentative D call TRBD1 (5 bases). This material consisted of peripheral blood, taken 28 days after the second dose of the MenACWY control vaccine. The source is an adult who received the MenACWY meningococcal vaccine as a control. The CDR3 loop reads CASSYTNTPTGKAFF. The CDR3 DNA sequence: TGTGCCAGCAGTTACACCAACACCCCTACAGGAAAAGCTTTCTTT.